Each of the 6 T cell receptor beta chains below was sequenced from the same sample in a study of blood T cell repertoires in COVID-19. TCRdb keeps only in-frame clones here, not all; method: immunoSEQ multiplex PCR. The sample yields some 380,000 clones, 81% seen once. The sample was peripheral blood. These receptors were taken from a human donor with acute or convalescent COVID-19. The donor label of this sample is uncertain.

The rearrangement joins TRBV19 to TRBJ2-5; weak D call: TRBD1 (6 bases). Trimming shortened V by 0 bases and J by 5 bases, and 13 bases separated the two germline ends. CDR1 is LNHDA and CDR2 is SQIVND in the germline V gene (reference sequence). CDR3 length: 15 residues. CDR3 sequence: CASSIETGILETQYF. CDR3 nucleotides: TGTGCCAGTAGTATAGAAACAGGGATTCTGGAGACCCAGTACTTC.

This chain joins TRBV5-4 and TRBJ2-7; possible D gene TRBD2, 7 bases. V lost 0 bases, J lost 4 bases, and 11 bases lay in between. This CDR3 region has 14 residues. Per the germline V gene, CDR1 is SGHNT and CDR2 is YYREEE (reference sequence). In DNA form, the CDR3 reads TGTGCCAGCAGCTTGGGGGGGGGCGGGTACGAGCAGTACTTC. Its protein is CASSLGGGGYEQYF.

The rearrangement joins TRBV30 to TRBJ1-1, with 8 bases identical to TRBD1. Germline-derived CDR1 and CDR2 are GTSNPN and SVGIG (reference sequence). CDR3 length: 15 residues. J was trimmed by 1 base and V by 1 base; bases with no gene match: 5. CDR3 DNA: TGTGCCTGGAGTGGGGGTGGACAGGGGAACACTGAAGCTTTCTTT. Encoded protein: CAWSGGGQGNTEAFF.

There are a few counts of this clone. This chain links TRBV27 with TRBJ1-1; D remains ambiguous. The CDR3 totals 11 residues. The germline CDR1 and CDR2 sequences are MNHEY and SMNVEV (reference sequence). Trimming left V 9 bases short and J 4 bases short, with 9 bases between. The CDR3 bases are TGTGCCAGTTGGGCGCGCACTGAAGCTTTCTTT. This encodes CASWARTEAFF.

J is TRBJ2-5 and V is TRBV7-9; 9 nucleotides line up with TRBD2. Losses at the gene ends were 1 base for V and 5 bases for J; bases not matched to a gene: 8. Germline CDR1 reads SEHNR; CDR2 reads FQNEAQ (reference sequence). The CDR3 totals 16 residues. CDR3 loop: CASSLVVRGGNETQYF. The DNA for the CDR3 is TGTGCCAGCAGCTTAGTGGTGCGGGGGGGCAATGAGACCCAGTACTTC. Using reference TRBV7-9 and TRBJ2-5 for the parts outside the CDR3, the full variable domain is DTGVSQNPRHKITKRGQNVTFRCDPISEHNRLYWYRQTLGQGPEFLTYFQNEAQLEKSRLLSDRFSAERPKGSFSTLEIQRTEQGDSAMYLCASSLVVRGGNETQYFGPGTRLLVL.

The V gene is TRBV9, the J gene TRBJ1-1; D gene uncertain. The germline V gene has CDR1 SGDLS and CDR2 YYNGEE. Between the trimmed V and J ends, which lost 4 bases and 3 bases, there was a span of 7 bases. The CDR3 covers 12 residues. The CDR3 region has the DNA TGTGCCAGCAGCTCAAGCGACACTGAAGCTTTCTTT. Translation gives CASSSSDTEAFF.